This T cell receptor (beta chain) emerged from a study of shared clonotypes between healthy human individuals. The CDR3 covers 15 residues. The germline gives CDR1 SEHNR, CDR2 FQNEAQ (reference sequence). V lost 1 base and J 1 base, leaving 10 bases between the germline ends. Assay: immunoSEQ multiplex PCR; the TCRdb copy retains only in-frame clones and omits some. The data show roughly 720,000 clones, about nine tenths seen once. The receptor was isolated from a young man in good health. Some clones in this sample may be carry-over from other donors' samples. Sequenced: memory CD8+ T cells from PBMCs. Subset specified: CD45RO+ cells pooled with CCR7-negative TemRA cells. The chain is built from TRBV7-9 and TRBJ1-1; possibly TRBD1 for D (5 bases). CDR3 sequence (DNA): TGTGCCAGCAGCTTAGGAACGGGGGGGAACACTGAAGCTTTCTTT. It codes for CASSLGTGGNTEAFF.